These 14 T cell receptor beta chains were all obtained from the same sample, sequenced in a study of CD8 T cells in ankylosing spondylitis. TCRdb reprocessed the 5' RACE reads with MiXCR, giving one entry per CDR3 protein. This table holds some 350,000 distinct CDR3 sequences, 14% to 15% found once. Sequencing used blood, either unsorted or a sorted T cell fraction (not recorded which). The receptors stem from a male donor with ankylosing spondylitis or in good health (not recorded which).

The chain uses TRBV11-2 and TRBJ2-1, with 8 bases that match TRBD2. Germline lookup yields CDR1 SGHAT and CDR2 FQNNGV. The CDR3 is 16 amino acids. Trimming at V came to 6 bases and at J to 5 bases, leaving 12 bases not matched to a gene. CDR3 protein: CASRDNDGTRDNEQFF. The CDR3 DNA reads TGTGCCAGCAGAGATAACGATGGGACTAGGGACAATGAGCAGTTCTTC. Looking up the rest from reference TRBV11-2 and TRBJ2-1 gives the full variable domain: EAGVAQSPRYKIIEKRQSVAFWCNPISGHATLYWYQQILGQGPKLLIQFQNNGVVDDSQLPKDRFSAERLKGVDSTLKIQPAKLEDSAVYLCASRDNDGTRDNEQFFGPGTRLTVL.

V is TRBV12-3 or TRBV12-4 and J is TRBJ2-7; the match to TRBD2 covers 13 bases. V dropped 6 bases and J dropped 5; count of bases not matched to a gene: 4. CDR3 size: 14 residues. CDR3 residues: CASSGTSGKNEQYF. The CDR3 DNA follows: TGTGCCAGCAGCGGGACTAGCGGGAAAAACGAGCAGTACTTC.

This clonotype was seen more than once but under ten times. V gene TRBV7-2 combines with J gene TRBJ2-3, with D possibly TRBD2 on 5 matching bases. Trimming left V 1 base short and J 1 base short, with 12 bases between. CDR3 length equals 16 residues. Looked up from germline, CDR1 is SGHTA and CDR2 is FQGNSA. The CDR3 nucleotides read TGTGCCAGCAGCTTAGGGGTTAGCGACCGCACAGATACGCAGTATTTT. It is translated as CASSLGVSDRTDTQYF.

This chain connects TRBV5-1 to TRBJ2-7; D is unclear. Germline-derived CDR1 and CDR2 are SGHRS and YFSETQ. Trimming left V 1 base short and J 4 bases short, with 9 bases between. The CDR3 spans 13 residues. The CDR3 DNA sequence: TGCGCCAGCAGCTTGTGGGCCGGGTACGAGCAGTACTTC. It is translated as CASSLWAGYEQYF.

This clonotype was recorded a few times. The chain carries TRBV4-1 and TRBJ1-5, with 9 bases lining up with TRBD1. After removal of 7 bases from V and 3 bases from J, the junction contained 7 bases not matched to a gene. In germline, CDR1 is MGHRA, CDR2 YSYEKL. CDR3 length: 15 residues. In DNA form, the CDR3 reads TGCGCCAGCACCCCCGGGACAGGGAACAATCAGCCCCAGCATTTT. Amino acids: CASTPGTGNNQPQHF.

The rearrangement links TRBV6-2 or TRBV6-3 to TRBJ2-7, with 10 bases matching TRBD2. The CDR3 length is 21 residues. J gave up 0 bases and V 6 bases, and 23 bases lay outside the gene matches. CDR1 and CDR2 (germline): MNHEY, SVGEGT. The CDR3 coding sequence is TGTGCCAGCAGCCCAAGCCCCGGGGATGTAGGGACTAGCGTGAGCTCCTACGAGCAGTACTTC. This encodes CASSPSPGDVGTSVSSYEQYF.

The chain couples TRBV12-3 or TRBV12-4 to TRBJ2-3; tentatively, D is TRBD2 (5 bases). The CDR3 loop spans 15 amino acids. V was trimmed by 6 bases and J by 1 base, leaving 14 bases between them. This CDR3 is CASSSQHGGTDTQYF. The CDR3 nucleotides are TGTGCCAGCAGCTCGCAGCACGGGGGCACAGATACGCAGTATTTT.

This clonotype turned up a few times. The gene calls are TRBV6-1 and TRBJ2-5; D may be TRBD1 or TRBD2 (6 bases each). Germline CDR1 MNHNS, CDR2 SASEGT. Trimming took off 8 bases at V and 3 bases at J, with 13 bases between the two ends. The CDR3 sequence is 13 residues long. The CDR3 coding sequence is TGTGCCAGCTCGACGGGGGCCAAAGAGACCCAGTACTTC. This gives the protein CASSTGAKETQYF.

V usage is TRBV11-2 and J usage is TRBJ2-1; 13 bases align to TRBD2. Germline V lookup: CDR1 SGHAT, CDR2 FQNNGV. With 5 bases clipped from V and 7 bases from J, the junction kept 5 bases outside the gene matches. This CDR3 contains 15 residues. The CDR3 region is CASSIGLAGENEQFF. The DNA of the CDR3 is TGTGCCAGCAGCATCGGACTAGCGGGGGAGAATGAGCAGTTCTTC.

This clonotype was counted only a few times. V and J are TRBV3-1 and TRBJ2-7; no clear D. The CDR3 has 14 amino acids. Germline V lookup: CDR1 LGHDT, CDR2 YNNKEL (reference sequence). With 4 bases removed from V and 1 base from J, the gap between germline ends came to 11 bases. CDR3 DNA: TGTGCCAGCAGCCTGCCTGGTGTTTCCTACGAGCAGTACTTC. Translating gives CASSLPGVSYEQYF.

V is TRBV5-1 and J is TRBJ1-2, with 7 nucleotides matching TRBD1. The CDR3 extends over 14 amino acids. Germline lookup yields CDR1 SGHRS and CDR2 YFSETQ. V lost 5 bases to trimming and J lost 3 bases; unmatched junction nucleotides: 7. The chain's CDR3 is CASSYRGEDYGYTF. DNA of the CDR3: TGCGCCAGCAGTTACAGGGGAGAGGACTATGGCTACACCTTC.

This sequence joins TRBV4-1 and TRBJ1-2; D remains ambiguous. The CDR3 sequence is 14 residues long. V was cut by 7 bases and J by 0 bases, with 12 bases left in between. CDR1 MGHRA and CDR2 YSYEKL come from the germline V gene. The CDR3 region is CASIPGPPNYGYTF. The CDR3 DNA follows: TGCGCCAGCATCCCAGGACCCCCTAACTATGGCTACACCTTC.

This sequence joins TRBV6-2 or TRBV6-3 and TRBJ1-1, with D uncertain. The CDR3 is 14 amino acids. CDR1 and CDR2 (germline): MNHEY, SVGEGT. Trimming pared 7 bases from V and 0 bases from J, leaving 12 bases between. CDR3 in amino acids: CASKATPMNTEAFF. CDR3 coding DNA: TGTGCCAGCAAGGCTACCCCAATGAACACTGAAGCTTTCTTT.

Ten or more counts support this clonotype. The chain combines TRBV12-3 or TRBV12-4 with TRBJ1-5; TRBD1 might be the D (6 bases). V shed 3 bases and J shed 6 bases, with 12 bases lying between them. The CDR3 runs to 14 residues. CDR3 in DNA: TGTGCCAGCAGTTTCGTGGGGGGCGGTCAGCCCCAGCATTTT. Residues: CASSFVGGGQPQHF.